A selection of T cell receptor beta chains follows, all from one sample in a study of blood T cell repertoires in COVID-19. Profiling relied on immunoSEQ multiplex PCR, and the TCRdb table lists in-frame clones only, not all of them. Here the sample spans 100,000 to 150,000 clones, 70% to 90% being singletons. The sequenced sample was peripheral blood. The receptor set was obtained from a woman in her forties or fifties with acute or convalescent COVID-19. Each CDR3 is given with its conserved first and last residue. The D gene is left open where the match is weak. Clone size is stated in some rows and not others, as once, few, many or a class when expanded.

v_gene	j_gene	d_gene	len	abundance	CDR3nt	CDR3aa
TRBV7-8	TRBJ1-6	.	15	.	TGTGCCAGCAGCTCCCCTGTCGGTAGTAATTCACCCCTCCACTTT	CASSSPVGSNSPLHF
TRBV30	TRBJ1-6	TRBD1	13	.	TGTGCCTGGAGAGGACAGGGCAATTCACCCCTCCACTTT	CAWRGQGNSPLHF
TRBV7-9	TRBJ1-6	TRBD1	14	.	TGTGCCAGCAGTAGGGGGCAGGACAATTCACCCCTCCACTTT	CASSRGQDNSPLHF
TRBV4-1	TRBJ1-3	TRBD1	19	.	TGCGCCAGCAGCCAGGCTCCATACCCCCGGGACAGGGCTGGAAACACCATATATTTT	CASSQAPYPRDRAGNTIYF
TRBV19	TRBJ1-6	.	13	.	TGTGCCAGTAGTATGATAGTCGATTCACCCCTCCACTTT	CASSMIVDSPLHF
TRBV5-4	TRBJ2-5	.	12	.	TGTGCCAGCAGTCAGGGCTGGGAGACCCAGTACTTC	CASSQGWETQYF
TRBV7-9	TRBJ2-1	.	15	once	TGTGCCAGCAGCACCTACAGGGCTAGTGACAATGAGCAGTTCTTC	CASSTYRASDNEQFF
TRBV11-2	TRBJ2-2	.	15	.	TGTGCCAGCAGCTTAGATGACCGGACTACCGGGGAGCTGTTTTTT	CASSLDDRTTGELFF
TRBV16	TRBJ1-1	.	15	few	TGTGCCAGCACCACACTAGGATATGTGAACACTGAAGCTTTCTTT	CASTTLGYVNTEAFF
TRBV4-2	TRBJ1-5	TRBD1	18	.	TGTGCCAGCAGCCAGATTAGCGGGACAGGGATGGGTGTTCAGCCCCAGCATTTT	CASSQISGTGMGVQPQHF
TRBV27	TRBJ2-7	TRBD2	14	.	TGTGCCAGCAGTTCGGGACTAGCTTTGTACGAGCAGTACTTC	CASSSGLALYEQYF
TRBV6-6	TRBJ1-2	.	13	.	TGTGCCAGCAGTTATGCCACGGACTATGGCTACACCTTC	CASSYATDYGYTF
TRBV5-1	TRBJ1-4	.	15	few	TGCGCCAGCAGCTTGGGTCCAGGTCGTAATGAAAAACTGTTTTTT	CASSLGPGRNEKLFF
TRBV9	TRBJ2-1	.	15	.	TGTGCCAGCAGCGTAGTCGGGGACACCTACAATGAGCAGTTCTTC	CASSVVGDTYNEQFF
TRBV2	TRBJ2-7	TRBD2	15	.	TGTGCCAGCAGTCTGATAGCGGGGGGGCGGTACGAGCAGTACTTC	CASSLIAGGRYEQYF
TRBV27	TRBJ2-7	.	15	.	TGTGCCAGCAGTTTATGGAGGGAGCCCCCAGCCGAGCAGTACTTC	CASSLWREPPAEQYF
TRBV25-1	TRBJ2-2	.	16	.	TGTGCCAGCAGTTACCGGGACATACAGAACACCGGGGAGCTGTTTTTT	CASSYRDIQNTGELFF
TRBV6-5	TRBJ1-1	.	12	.	TGTGCCAGCAGTCGACTAATTAGCGAAGCTTTCTTT	CASSRLISEAFF
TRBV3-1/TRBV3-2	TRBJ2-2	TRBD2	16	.	TGTGCCAGCAGCCTTCGACTAGCGGGGAGCACCGGGGAGCTGTTTTTT	CASSLRLAGSTGELFF
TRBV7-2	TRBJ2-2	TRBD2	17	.	TGTGCCAGCAGCTTAAATAGCGGGGGCCCCAACACCGGGGAGCTGTTTTTT	CASSLNSGGPNTGELFF
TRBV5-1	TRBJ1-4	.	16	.	TGCGCCAGCAGCATGCTTTCCAGCCGGGCTAATGAAAAACTGTTTTTT	CASSMLSSRANEKLFF
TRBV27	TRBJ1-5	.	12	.	TGTGCCAGCAGACAGGGCACTCAGCCCCAGCATTTT	CASRQGTQPQHF
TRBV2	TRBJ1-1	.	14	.	TGTGCCAGCAGTTCTCTGGGGAGGGACACTGAAGCTTTCTTT	CASSSLGRDTEAFF
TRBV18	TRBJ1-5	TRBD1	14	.	TGTGCCAGCTCCCCCCAGGGGGGAGAACAGCCCCAGCATTTT	CASSPQGGEQPQHF
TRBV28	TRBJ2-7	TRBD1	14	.	TGTGCCAGCATCCCGACAGGGGGCTCCAACGAGCAGTACTTC	CASIPTGGSNEQYF
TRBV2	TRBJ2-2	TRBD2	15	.	TGTGCCAGCAGATTAGCGGGATCGAACACCGGGGAGCTGTTTTTT	CASRLAGSNTGELFF
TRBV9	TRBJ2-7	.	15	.	TGTGCCAGCAGCGTAGGTTTAGCGGAAACCTACGAGCAGTACTTC	CASSVGLAETYEQYF
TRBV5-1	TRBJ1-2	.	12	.	TGCGCCAGCAGCCTGGGGAGTTATGGCTACACCTTC	CASSLGSYGYTF
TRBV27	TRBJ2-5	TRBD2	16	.	TGTGCCAGCAGTTTAAAGGCGGGGGAGCCCGCAGAGACCCAGTACTTC	CASSLKAGEPAETQYF
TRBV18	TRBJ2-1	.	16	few	TGTGCCAGCTCACCACCGAGGGGAGGAGTGCCTGATGAGCAGTTCTTC	CASSPPRGGVPDEQFF
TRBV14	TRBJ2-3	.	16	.	TGTGCCAGCAGCCAAGCCAGGGGGACTAGCACAGATACGCAGTATTTT	CASSQARGTSTDTQYF
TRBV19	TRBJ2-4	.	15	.	TGTGCCAGTAGTATAGGAGAGGTAGCCAAAAACATTCAGTACTTC	CASSIGEVAKNIQYF
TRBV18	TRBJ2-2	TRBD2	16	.	TGTGCCAGCTCACCACCGACGGGAGGGAACACCGGGGAGCTGTTTTTT	CASSPPTGGNTGELFF
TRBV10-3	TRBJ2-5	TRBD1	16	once	TGTGCCATCAGTGATTCTGGGACAGGGGCCCAAGAGACCCAGTACTTC	CAISDSGTGAQETQYF
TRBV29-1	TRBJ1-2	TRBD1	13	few	TGCAGCGCCGGGACAGGGAGTAACTATGGCTACACCTTC	CSAGTGSNYGYTF
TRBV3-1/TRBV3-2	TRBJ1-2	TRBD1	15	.	TGTGCCAGCAGCCAAGAAGCCGGACAGGCTGATGGCTACACCTTC	CASSQEAGQADGYTF
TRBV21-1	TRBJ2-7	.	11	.	TGTGCCAGCAGCGAGGGGGAGGAGCAGTACTTC	CASSEGEEQYF
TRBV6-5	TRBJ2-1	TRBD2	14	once	TGTGCCAGCAGTCCGATAGCGGGATACAATGAGCAGTTCTTC	CASSPIAGYNEQFF
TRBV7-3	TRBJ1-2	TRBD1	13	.	TGTGCCAGCAGTGACCGGACAGGGGGCGGCTACACCTTC	CASSDRTGGGYTF
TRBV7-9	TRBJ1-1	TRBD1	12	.	TGTGCCAGCAGCCCAGGGGGCCCTGAAGCTTTCTTT	CASSPGGPEAFF
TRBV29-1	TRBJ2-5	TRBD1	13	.	TGCAGCGGGTTAACAGGGGGCCTGGAGACCCAGTACTTC	CSGLTGGLETQYF
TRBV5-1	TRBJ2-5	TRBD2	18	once	TGCGCCAGCAGCTTGGCCTTACTAGCGGGGGGATACAAAGAGACCCAGTACTTC	CASSLALLAGGYKETQYF
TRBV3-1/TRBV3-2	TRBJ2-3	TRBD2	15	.	TGTGCCAGCAGCCAAGCGTGGGGGGGTAGAGATACGCAGTATTTT	CASSQAWGGRDTQYF
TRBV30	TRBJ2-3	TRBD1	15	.	TGTGCCTGGACGAAGGGACAGGGACACACAGATACGCAGTATTTT	CAWTKGQGHTDTQYF
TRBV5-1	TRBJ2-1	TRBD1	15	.	TGCGCCAGCAGCTTGGGACAGGGGCTAGGAGGTGAGCAGTTCTTC	CASSLGQGLGGEQFF
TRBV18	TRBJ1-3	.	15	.	TGTGCCAGCTCAACCGGACAGAGACGTTCGAACACCATATATTTT	CASSTGQRRSNTIYF